The clone carrying this TCR beta chain came up once. TCRdb's table, derived via immunoSEQ multiplex PCR, lists solely in-frame clones and lacks some. This table holds about 260,000 clones, about 85% found once. Germline CDR1 and CDR2: LNHDA and SQIVND (reference sequence). This CDR3 has 15 amino acids. Unmatched junction bases numbered 6, after V lost 6 bases and J lost 5 bases. The record originates from a study of blood T cell repertoires in COVID-19. Sequences were obtained from peripheral blood. This chain links TRBV19 with TRBJ2-2, with 10 bases lining up with TRBD2. This receptor was identified in a human donor in a cohort sampled during active COVID-19. The CDR3 sequence is CASRASGSSTGELFF. The CDR3 DNA sequence: TGTGCCAGTAGGGCTAGCGGGAGCAGTACCGGGGAGCTGTTTTTT.